The TCR gamma chain described here comes from a study of gamma-delta chains in newborns, infants, children. Across the study: Microbial exposure reportedly drives polyclonal innate γδ T cell expansion after birth.

This CDR3 comprises 13 residues. J was trimmed by 1 base and V by 0 bases; bases with no gene match: 0. The germline gives CDR1 EGSNGY, CDR2 YDSYNSKV. TCRdb fed the reads into CATT to redo clone calling. Of 2,500 to 3,500 gamma-chain clones in the sample, roughly 26% were seen once. This clone is deemed medium-sized. Sequenced input: blood. This chain uses TRGV2 with TRGJ1 or TRGJ2. This TCR was recovered from a child who was a newborn, infant or young child, either healthy, febrile or measles-vaccinated (not recorded which). CDR3 nucleotides: TGTGCCACCTGGGACGGGAATTATTATAAGAAACTCTTT. The encoded protein is CATWDGNYYKKLF.